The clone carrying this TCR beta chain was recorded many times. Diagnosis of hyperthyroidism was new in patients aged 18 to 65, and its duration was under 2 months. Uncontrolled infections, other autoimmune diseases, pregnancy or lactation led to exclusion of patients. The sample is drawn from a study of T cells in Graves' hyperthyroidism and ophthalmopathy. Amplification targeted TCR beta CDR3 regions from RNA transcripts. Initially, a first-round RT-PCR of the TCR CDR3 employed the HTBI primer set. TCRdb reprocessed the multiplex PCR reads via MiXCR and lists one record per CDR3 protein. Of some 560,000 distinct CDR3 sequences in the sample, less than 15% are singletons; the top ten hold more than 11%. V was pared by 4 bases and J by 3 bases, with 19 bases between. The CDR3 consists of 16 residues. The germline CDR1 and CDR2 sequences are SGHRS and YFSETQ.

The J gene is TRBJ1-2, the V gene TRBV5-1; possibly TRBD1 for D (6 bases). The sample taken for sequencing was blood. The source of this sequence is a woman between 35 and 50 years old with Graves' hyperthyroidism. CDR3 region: CASSVNSGDGYYGYTF. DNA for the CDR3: TGCGCCAGCAGCGTTAATTCAGGGGACGGATACTATGGCTACACCTTC.